Each of the 30 T cell receptor beta chains below was sequenced from the same sample in a study of patients and donors after allogeneic stem cell transplantation. TCRdb used MiXCR to reprocess the RT-PCR reads, holding one entry per CDR3 protein. In the table there are roughly 940,000 distinct CDR3 sequences, about 20% of which are singletons. The sequencing sample was made of blood, either unsorted or a sorted T cell fraction (not recorded which). These receptors all come from a human donor who was either an allogeneic HSCT recipient or a stem cell or donor lymphocyte infusion donor (not recorded which). It is not recorded whose cells these are; they may come from a transplant donor.

The chain uses TRBV18 and TRBJ1-1, with D unresolved. CDR3 size: 13 residues. The V and J ends lost 5 bases and 3 bases respectively, with 10 bases between them. CDR1 is KGHSH and CDR2 is LQKENI in the germline V gene. The DNA for the CDR3 is TGTGCCAGCTCATCCACGAGGGACACTGAAGCTTTCTTT. Protein sequence: CASSSTRDTEAFF.

This clonotype was counted only a few times. The genes are TRBV20-1 and TRBJ2-7; 8 bases align to TRBD2. Germline V lookup: CDR1 DFQATT, CDR2 SNEGSKA (reference sequence). V was pared by 4 bases and J by 2 bases, with 10 bases of the junction left unmatched. The CDR3 has 15 residues. The CDR3 sequence is CSANLPHSGAYEQYF. In DNA, the CDR3 is TGCAGTGCTAATCTCCCTCATAGCGGGGCCTACGAGCAGTACTTC.

There are a few counts of this clonotype. The DNA for the CDR3 is TGTGCCAGCAGCCAAGTGCGCGGGACAGGGAACTATGGCTACACCTTC. Amino acids: CASSQVRGTGNYGYTF. The rearrangement joins TRBV4-2 to TRBJ1-2; 9 bases are shared with TRBD1. V trimming: 1 base; J trimming: 2 bases; junction bases outside the gene matches: 5. There are 16 residues in the CDR3. Germline assignment: CDR1 LGHNA and CDR2 YNFKEQ.

The chain couples TRBV12-3 or TRBV12-4 to TRBJ2-3; 8 bases match TRBD2. The CDR3 has 14 residues. J lost 7 bases, V lost 3 bases, and 6 bases had no gene match. This CDR3 reads CASSFAGGVNTQYF. The CDR3 DNA is TGTGCCAGCAGTTTTGCGGGGGGTGTAAATACGCAGTATTTT.

This clonotype was detected a few times. The J gene is TRBJ2-7, the V gene TRBV18, with unresolved D. The CDR3 totals 15 residues. Germline lookup yields CDR1 KGHSH and CDR2 LQKENI. Trimming removed 3 bases at V and 2 bases at J, with 14 bases between. The CDR3 spells CASSPNRQATYEQYF. As DNA, the CDR3 is TGTGCCAGCTCACCTAACCGCCAGGCCACCTACGAGCAGTACTTC.

The gene calls are TRBV27 and TRBJ2-7; TRBD2 aligns across 9 bases. Looked up from germline, CDR1 is MNHEY and CDR2 is SMNVEV (reference sequence). After removal of 6 bases from V and 0 bases from J, the junction contained 3 bases not matched to a gene. This CDR3 comprises 14 residues. The CDR3: CASRLAGASYEQYF. The CDR3, as DNA: TGTGCCAGCAGGTTAGCGGGAGCCTCCTACGAGCAGTACTTC.

The chain joins TRBV9 to TRBJ1-1, with 12 bases aligning to TRBD1. The V gene's germline CDR1 is SGDLS and CDR2 YYNGEE. The length of the CDR3 is 14 residues. The V gene end was trimmed by 2 bases and the J gene end by 7 bases; junction bases not matched to a gene: 3. CDR3 coding DNA: TGTGCCAGCAGCGTGGGACAGGGGGCCGATGAAGCTTTCTTT. Translation gives CASSVGQGADEAFF.

This clonotype showed up just a few times. The chain couples TRBV30 to TRBJ1-1; D possibly corresponds to TRBD1 (5 bases). The CDR3 has 14 amino acids. V gave up 8 bases and J gave up 3 bases, with 19 bases separating them. Germline CDR1 GTSNPN, CDR2 SVGIG (reference sequence). The CDR3 here is CARHARGDHTEAFF. The CDR3 nucleotides read TGTGCCCGACACGCCCGGGGGGATCACACTGAAGCTTTCTTT.

This clonotype was detected only a few times. In nucleotides, the CDR3 is TGCGCCAGCAGCCAAGCAGACAGGGGAACTAATGAAAAACTGTTTTTT. Protein sequence: CASSQADRGTNEKLFF. V usage is TRBV4-3 and J usage is TRBJ1-4; 8 bases agree with TRBD1. Germline V gene lookup returns CDR1 LGHNA and CDR2 YSLEER. This CDR3 is 16 amino acids long. V lost 1 base to trimming and J lost 1 base; unmatched junction nucleotides: 2.

This clonotype has just a few counts. This sequence joins TRBV12-3 or TRBV12-4 and TRBJ2-7; D is perhaps TRBD2 (6 bases). V lost 5 bases and J lost 2, with 19 bases in between. This CDR3 spans 16 amino acids. In DNA form, the CDR3 reads TGTGCCAGCAGTCGTCGTACTGGGGTAGCGGCCTACGAGCAGTACTTC. Its translation is CASSRRTGVAAYEQYF.

This chain connects TRBV4-3 to TRBJ2-7; maybe TRBD1 (5 bases). Germline CDR1 and CDR2: LGHNA and YSLEER. The V end was cut by 0 bases, the J end by 3 bases, with 18 bases between. The CDR3 runs 17 residues. CDR3 region: CASSQDLGTGPFYEQYF. CDR3 sequence (DNA): TGCGCCAGCAGCCAAGATCTCGGAACAGGTCCCTTCTACGAGCAGTACTTC.

Points on this clonotype: This could be a read error, since a much larger clone is one nucleotide away. The rearrangement joins TRBV5-4 to TRBJ2-1; D is undetermined. Germline loops: CDR1 SGHNT, CDR2 YYREEE (reference sequence). The CDR3 is made up of 15 amino acids. Trimming removed 4 bases from V and 0 bases from J, with 11 bases in between. The CDR3 here is CASSLDQSSYNEQFF. CDR3 DNA: TGTGCCAGCAGCCTGGACCAGAGCTCCTACAATGAGCAGTTCTTC.

For the CDR3, the DNA is TGCGCCAGCAGCTCGAGGGGGGGATTCAACAATGAGCAGTTCTTC. The encoded protein is CASSSRGGFNNEQFF. The chain combines TRBV5-1 with TRBJ2-1; D is possibly TRBD2 (7 bases). The CDR3 spans 15 residues. The germline V gene encodes CDR1 SGHRS and CDR2 YFSETQ. V dropped 3 bases and J dropped 5 bases, with 15 bases sitting between them.

This clonotype was detected many times. An end of the junction differs from the germline gene, which may be a read error. V is TRBV5-1 and J is TRBJ2-2, with a tentative D call TRBD1 (5 bases). CDR1 and CDR2 from the germline V gene are SGHRS and YFSETQ. This CDR3 spans 14 amino acids. CDR3 in DNA: TGTGCCAGCAGCTTAGACAGAAACACCGGGGAGCTGTTTTTT. It translates to CASSLDRNTGELFF.

This clonotype was seen ten or more times. The CDR3 is CASSPGGGAGELFF. In nucleotides, the CDR3 is TGTGCCAGCAGTCCCGGGGGGGGGGCCGGGGAGCTGTTTTTT. V is TRBV12-3 or TRBV12-4 and J is TRBJ2-2; 8 nucleotides agree with TRBD2. Unmatched junction bases numbered 5, after V lost 5 bases and J lost 6 bases. The CDR3 is 14 residues long.

This clonotype was counted at least ten times. This chain connects TRBV12-3 or TRBV12-4 to TRBJ1-1, with a tentative D call TRBD1 (5 bases). Trimming cost V 6 bases and J 0 bases, with 11 bases left between them. The CDR3 is made up of 14 amino acids. CDR3 bases: TGTGCCAGCAGCCTGACAGAAATGAACACTGAAGCTTTCTTT. Protein product: CASSLTEMNTEAFF.

The chain recombines TRBV5-5 with TRBJ2-5; D ambiguous. This CDR3 has 15 residues. V was trimmed by 4 bases and J by 2 bases, leaving 15 bases between them. Germline V gene data show CDR1 as SGHKS and CDR2 as YYEKEE (reference sequence). The CDR3 DNA reads TGTGCCAGCAGCCCCTCCCCTGGATATCAAGAGACCCAGTACTTC. Its protein is CASSPSPGYQETQYF.

A few counts support this clonotype. The genes are TRBV3-1 and TRBJ2-2, with unresolved D. This CDR3 is built from 14 residues. The V gene lost 1 base and the J gene lost 6 bases, with 9 bases spanning the gap. Germline lookup yields CDR1 LGHDT and CDR2 YNNKEL (reference sequence). CDR3 residues: CASSQVRRAGELFF. In nucleotides, the CDR3 is TGTGCCAGCAGCCAAGTTAGGCGTGCCGGGGAGCTGTTTTTT.

V gene TRBV27 combines with J gene TRBJ2-1, with D unresolved. Germline V gives CDR1 MNHEY, CDR2 SMNVEV (reference sequence). The CDR3 is made up of 13 amino acids. Trimming left V 2 bases short and J 8 bases short, with 10 bases between. The CDR3 loop reads CASSLEPGDEQFF. DNA for the CDR3: TGTGCCAGCAGTTTAGAGCCGGGCGATGAGCAGTTCTTC.

This clonotype has only one observation. The rearrangement links TRBV20-1 to TRBJ2-3; 9 positions match TRBD2. Trimming at V came to 5 bases and at J to 4 bases, leaving 7 bases not matched to a gene. Germline V gives CDR1 DFQATT, CDR2 SNEGSKA (reference sequence). The length of the CDR3 is 14 residues. This CDR3 reads CSAALAGGPDTQYF. The CDR3 nucleotides are TGCAGTGCTGCCTTGGCGGGAGGGCCAGATACGCAGTATTTT.

This clonotype was seen at least ten times. The DNA of the CDR3 is TGTGCCAGCAGCGTAGGTTTAGCGGGAGTCACCGGGGAGCTGTTTTTT. Amino acid sequence: CASSVGLAGVTGELFF. The gene calls are TRBV9 and TRBJ2-2; 9 bases align to TRBD2. V gave up 0 bases and J gave up 4 bases; unmatched junction bases: 4. Germline V lookup: CDR1 SGDLS, CDR2 YYNGEE. This CDR3 comprises 16 residues.

This rearrangement joins TRBV3-1 to TRBJ2-7; D tentatively fits TRBD1 or TRBD2 (5 bases each). This CDR3 comprises 14 residues. V lost 0 bases and J 5 bases, leaving 11 bases between the germline ends. CDR1 is LGHDT and CDR2 is YNNKEL in the germline V gene (reference sequence). The CDR3 sequence: CASSQEFRGDEQYF. The CDR3 coding sequence is TGTGCCAGCAGCCAAGAATTTAGGGGAGACGAGCAGTACTTC.

This chain links TRBV20-1 with TRBJ2-1; TRBD2 aligns across 11 bases. The V gene end was trimmed by 7 bases and the J gene end by 9 bases; junction bases not matched to a gene: 8. Germline values: CDR1 DFQATT, CDR2 SNEGSKA (reference sequence). The CDR3 sequence is 13 residues long. CDR3 nucleotides: TGCAGTGAACTAGCGGGAGTGAGGGGTGAGCAGTTCTTC. This gives the protein CSELAGVRGEQFF.

This clonotype was found many times. The V call is TRBV12-3 or TRBV12-4, the J call TRBJ1-2; D gene unclear. Trimming pared 6 bases from V and 7 bases from J, leaving 21 bases between. The CDR3 is made up of 15 amino acids. CDR3 residues: CASSPPSKGSSGYTF. The CDR3 nucleotides read TGTGCCAGCAGCCCACCTAGTAAGGGTTCCAGTGGCTACACCTTC.

The genes are TRBV2 and TRBJ1-6; a weak D match, TRBD1 (6 bases). The length of the CDR3 is 14 residues. V shed 6 bases and J shed 10 bases, with 16 bases lying between them. The V gene's germline CDR1 is SNHLY and CDR2 FYNNEI. The CDR3 DNA reads TGTGCCAGCAGCGAGAACAGGGCACCGTCACCCCTCCACTTT. Translating gives CASSENRAPSPLHF.

The chain carries TRBV12-3 or TRBV12-4 and TRBJ1-6, with D uncertain. The CDR3 sequence is 12 residues long. Trimming removed 3 bases at V and 9 bases at J, with 6 bases between. Here the CDR3 reads CASSFLGSPLHF. CDR3 in DNA: TGTGCCAGCAGTTTTTTGGGTTCACCCCTCCACTTT.

The sample holds a few counts of this clonotype. This rearrangement joins TRBV12-3 or TRBV12-4 to TRBJ2-3; D may correspond to TRBD1 or TRBD2 (6 bases each). The CDR3 extends over 18 amino acids. The germline V and J ends were trimmed by 6 bases and 6 bases, with 28 bases remaining between them. CDR3 sequence (DNA): TGTGCCAGCAGCTCGTCTGTCCGGGGGCGCTGGTTATACGATACGCAGTATTTT. Translation gives CASSSSVRGRWLYDTQYF.

This chain uses TRBV5-5 with TRBJ2-1; 8 bases are shared with TRBD2. This CDR3 has 15 residues. With 5 bases clipped from V and 10 bases from J, the junction kept 14 bases outside the gene matches. Per the germline V gene, CDR1 is SGHKS and CDR2 is YYEKEE (reference sequence). CDR3 amino acids: CASSSEGLPGGEQFF. CDR3 bases: TGTGCCAGCAGTTCCGAGGGGCTCCCGGGAGGGGAGCAGTTCTTC. Looking up the rest from reference TRBV5-5 and TRBJ2-1 gives the full variable domain: DAGVTQSPTHLIKTRGQQVTLRCSPISGHKSVSWYQQVLGQGPQFIFQYYEKEERGRGNFPDRFSARQFPNYSSELNVNALLLGDSALYLCASSSEGLPGGEQFFGPGTRLTVL.

The V call is TRBV27, the J call TRBJ1-2, with TRBD1 identical over 9 bases. The germline CDR1 and CDR2 sequences are MNHEY and SMNVEV (reference sequence). The V gene end was trimmed by 6 bases and the J gene end by 2 bases; junction bases not matched to a gene: 10. The CDR3 totals 16 residues. CDR3 DNA sequence: TGTGCCAGCAGCATGGGACAGGGTCTCCACAACTATGGCTACACCTTC. Translated: CASSMGQGLHNYGYTF.

The rearrangement uses TRBV12-3 or TRBV12-4 and TRBJ1-3; unclear D gene. V lost 3 bases and J lost 0, with 9 bases in between. This CDR3 is built from 15 residues. Written as DNA, the CDR3 is TGTGCCAGCAGTTTTGCCAGAAACTCTGGAAACACCATATATTTT. It yields the protein CASSFARNSGNTIYF.